The rows below give T cell receptor beta chains drawn from one sample of a study of T cell repertoires in cytomegalovirus infection. No antigen has been identified for these receptors. TCRdb recomputed calls from the reads with MiXCR, one row per CDR3 protein. The sample shows approximately 500,000 distinct CDR3 sequences, around 30% of them seen only once. This specimen consisted of cultured PBMCs, obtained from culture after CMV antigen stimulation. All receptors derive from a human donor in good health (CMV status not recorded). Some clones in this sample may be carry-over from other donors' samples. Both conserved end residues are part of each CDR3. A D gene is named only where the DNA matches it firmly. Clone size is not always given. Where it is, it says once, few, many or a class for expanded clones.

J gene,D gene,clone size,V gene,CDR3 protein,CDR3 DNA
TRBJ1-4,-,few,TRBV7-8,CASSLSEGAEKLFF,TGTGCCAGCAGCTTATCGGAAGGTGCTGAAAAACTGTTTTTT
TRBJ1-2,-,many,TRBV12-3/TRBV12-4,CASSLTGIDYGYTF,TGTGCCAGCAGCCTAACAGGGATCGACTATGGCTACACCTTC
TRBJ2-1,TRBD2,many,TRBV7-2,CASSLEWASGSSYNEQFF,TGTGCCAGCAGCTTAGAGTGGGCTAGCGGAAGCTCCTACAATGAGCAGTTCTTC
TRBJ2-3,-,few,TRBV15,CATSFETDTQYF,TGTGCCACCAGTTTCGAAACAGATACGCAGTATTTT
TRBJ2-5,TRBD2,few,TRBV6-2/TRBV6-3,CASSKGVAGQETQYF,TGTGCCAGCAGCAAAGGGGTAGCGGGACAAGAGACCCAGTACTTC
TRBJ1-1,-,few,TRBV6-2/TRBV6-3,CASSRGPRTEAFF,TGTGCCAGCAGCCGCGGCCCACGCACTGAAGCTTTCTTT
TRBJ1-4,TRBD1,few,TRBV7-2,CASSLGGQGGEKLFF,TGTGCCAGCAGCTTAGGGGGACAGGGCGGTGAAAAACTGTTTTTT
TRBJ2-1,-,-,TRBV19,CASTRGTASSYNEQFF,TGTGCCAGTACAAGAGGCACAGCGAGCTCCTACAATGAGCAGTTCTTC
TRBJ2-7,-,-,TRBV6-2/TRBV6-3,CASSYRAGDYEQYF,TGTGCCAGCAGTTACAGGGCAGGGGACTACGAGCAGTACTTC
TRBJ2-1,-,many,TRBV7-2,CASSLGTGSTYNEQFF,TGTGCCAGCAGCTTAGGCACGGGATCCACCTACAATGAGCAGTTCTTC
TRBJ1-5,TRBD1,few,TRBV7-9,CASSWGQGEGQPQHF,TGTGCCAGCAGCTGGGGACAGGGCGAAGGTCAGCCCCAGCATTTT
TRBJ2-7,TRBD2,-,TRBV18,CASSPKGLLEQYF,TGTGCCAGCTCACCGAAGGGACTACTCGAGCAGTACTTC
TRBJ2-2,-,few,TRBV7-2,CASSALWDTGELFF,TGTGCCAGCAGCGCTCTCTGGGACACCGGGGAGCTGTTTTTT
TRBJ2-3,-,-,TRBV19,CASSSAGTAGTDTQYF,TGTGCCAGTAGTAGCGCCGGGACTGCGGGCACAGATACGCAGTATTTT
TRBJ2-7,-,-,TRBV19,CASSNGGQRSSYEQYF,TGTGCCAGTAGTAATGGAGGACAGAGGAGCTCCTACGAGCAGTACTTC
TRBJ2-1,TRBD2,-,TRBV2,CASSASGLADYNEQFF,TGTGCCAGCAGCGCCTCGGGACTAGCGGACTACAATGAGCAGTTCTTC
TRBJ2-1,-,few,TRBV6-4,CASSDGTQVNEQFF,TGTGCCAGCAGTGACGGGACGCAAGTCAATGAGCAGTTCTTC
TRBJ2-2,-,-,TRBV12-3/TRBV12-4,CASSFPKLANSAGELFF,TGTGCCAGCAGCTTCCCCAAGCTAGCGAATAGCGCCGGGGAGCTGTTTTTT
TRBJ2-1,-,-,TRBV19,CASTDGLLRDEQFF,TGTGCCAGCACTGACGGGCTCCTCAGGGATGAGCAGTTCTTC
TRBJ2-3,-,-,TRBV2,CASSDGLSGSTDTQYF,TGTGCCAGCAGTGATGGCCTTAGCGGAAGCACAGATACGCAGTATTTT
TRBJ1-1,-,few,TRBV11-2,CASSSTGAGIAEAFF,TGTGCCAGCAGCTCCACCGGGGCTGGTATCGCTGAAGCTTTCTTT
TRBJ1-1,-,-,TRBV19,CASSIHRTEAFF,TGTGCCAGTAGTATTCATAGGACTGAAGCTTTCTTT
TRBJ2-5,TRBD2,-,TRBV5-5,CASSYIGEGREKETQYF,TGTGCCAGCAGTTATATCGGGGAGGGGAGGGAGAAGGAGACCCAGTACTTC
TRBJ1-1,-,few,TRBV7-9,CASSIKATPNTEAFF,TGTGCCAGCAGCATTAAAGCCACCCCGAACACTGAAGCTTTCTTT
TRBJ2-3,-,many,TRBV7-8,CASSLVGRGGYTQYF,TGTGCCAGCAGCTTAGTTGGAAGGGGTGGATATACGCAGTATTTT
TRBJ1-5,TRBD1,-,TRBV18,CASSPGGQGTNQPQHF,TGTGCCAGCTCACCAGGGGGACAGGGAACTAATCAGCCCCAGCATTTT
TRBJ2-3,TRBD2,few,TRBV10-2,CASVGLAGADTQYF,TGCGCCAGCGTTGGACTAGCGGGAGCTGATACGCAGTATTTT
TRBJ2-4,-,-,TRBV13,CASSSPARDIQYF,TGTGCCAGCAGCTCCCCAGCTCGTGACATTCAGTACTTC
TRBJ1-2,-,few,TRBV20-1,CSARGGRGGVDTF,TGCAGTGCTAGAGGAGGCAGGGGTGGAGTCGATACCTTC
TRBJ1-2,-,few,TRBV7-6,CASSPTAGYGYTF,TGTGCCAGCAGCCCGACTGCCGGTTATGGCTACACCTTC
TRBJ2-7,TRBD2,few,TRBV7-2,CASSLGDYSSYEQYF,TGTGCCAGCAGCTTAGGGGACTATAGCTCCTACGAGCAGTACTTC
TRBJ2-3,-,few,TRBV5-1,CASNQQGTTDTQYF,TGCGCCAGCAACCAACAGGGTACTACAGATACGCAGTATTTT
TRBJ2-3,-,-,TRBV25-1,CASSEYYTDTQYF,TGTGCCAGCAGTGAATACTACACAGATACGCAGTATTTT
TRBJ2-5,TRBD1,-,TRBV28,CASSREGAPQETQYF,TGTGCCAGCAGTAGAGAGGGGGCTCCCCAAGAGACCCAGTACTTC
TRBJ1-3,-,few,TRBV6-1,CASSRGLSSGNTIYF,TGTGCCAGCAGTAGGGGACTGTCCTCTGGAAACACCATATATTTT
TRBJ1-4,-,-,TRBV28,CASSLSTGLQKLFF,TGTGCCAGCAGCTTGTCAACAGGGCTCCAAAAACTGTTTTTT
TRBJ2-2,-,few,TRBV7-7,CASSFVPEAGELFF,TGTGCTAGCAGCTTTGTACCGGAGGCCGGGGAGCTGTTTTTT
TRBJ1-1,-,few,TRBV7-9,CASGRDGERAFF,TGTGCCAGCGGACGGGACGGAGAAAGAGCTTTCTTT
TRBJ1-5,-,-,TRBV15,CATSRDSGGQPQHF,TGTGCCACCAGCAGAGACTCGGGGGGTCAGCCCCAGCATTTT
TRBJ2-1,TRBD2,few,TRBV4-1,CASSDRTRTVLRHEQFF,TGCGCCAGCAGCGACCGGACTAGAACCGTCCTCAGGCATGAGCAGTTCTTC
TRBJ1-2,-,-,TRBV18,CASARRENYGYTF,TGTGCCAGCGCCCGTCGGGAAAACTATGGCTACACCTTC
TRBJ2-5,-,few,TRBV11-2,CASSHGVAETQYF,TGTGCCAGCAGCCACGGGGTTGCAGAGACCCAGTACTTC
TRBJ1-6,-,many,TRBV19,CASSIQLGREDSPLHF,TGTGCCAGTAGTATCCAACTCGGACGGGAGGATTCACCCCTCCACTTT
TRBJ2-1,-,-,TRBV9,CASSGSGRDYNEQFF,TGTGCCAGCAGCGGATCGGGACGGGATTACAATGAGCAGTTCTTC
TRBJ2-7,TRBD2,-,TRBV6-1,CASSKGTSGTYEQYF,TGTGCCAGCAGCAAGGGGACTAGCGGGACCTACGAGCAGTACTTC
TRBJ1-1,-,-,TRBV5-4,CASSYTASTEAFF,TGTGCCAGCAGCTACACGGCTAGCACTGAAGCTTTCTTT
TRBJ1-5,-,-,TRBV6-6,CASSYGGSQPQHF,TGTGCCAGCAGTTACGGAGGGTCCCAGCCCCAGCATTTT